What follows are 13 T cell receptor beta chains derived from one specimen sequenced in a study of blood T cell repertoires in COVID-19. Some clones are missing from TCRdb's copy, which holds only in-frame ones; the method was immunoSEQ multiplex PCR. The sample yields some 320,000 clones, over 85% seen once. Material: PBMCs or T cells enriched from blood (not recorded which). The receptors shown here come from a man in his 60s who had recovered from COVID-19.

This clone was seen a handful of times. The chain couples TRBV25-1 to TRBJ2-2, with 10 positions matching TRBD2. J gave up 5 bases and V 4 bases, and 1 base lay outside the gene matches. Looked up from germline, CDR1 is MGHDK and CDR2 is SYGVNS. The CDR3 covers 14 residues. The CDR3, as DNA: TGTGCCAGCAGTGTAGCGGGAGGTACCGGGGAGCTGTTTTTT. Protein: CASSVAGGTGELFF.

This sequence joins TRBV7-2 and TRBJ2-5; 9 positions agree with TRBD2. Germline V CDR1 and CDR2: SGHTA, FQGNSA. This CDR3 is 16 amino acids long. The V segment lost 6 bases and the J segment 0 bases; nucleotides outside the gene matches: 8. The CDR3 loop is CASRDERGAYQETQYF. CDR3 nucleotides: TGTGCCAGCAGGGACGAGCGGGGGGCATACCAAGAGACCCAGTACTTC.

The V call is TRBV11-3, the J call TRBJ2-5; 9 bases align to TRBD1. Trimming cost V 3 bases and J 3 bases; bases outside gene matches: 8. CDR3 size: 16 residues. Germline lookup yields CDR1 SGHNT and CDR2 YENEEA. The CDR3 nucleotides read TGTGCCAGCAGCTTGGGGACAGGGATAATGGAAGAGACCCAGTACTTC. Translation: CASSLGTGIMEETQYF.

Here the CDR3 reads CASFRGRAYEQYF. The CDR3 coding sequence is TGTGCCAGCTTCAGGGGACGGGCCTACGAGCAGTACTTC. V gene TRBV28 combines with J gene TRBJ2-7; D is possibly TRBD1 (6 bases). V shed 8 bases and J shed 2 bases, with 13 bases lying between them. This CDR3 spans 13 amino acids. Looked up from germline, CDR1 is MDHEN and CDR2 is SYDVKM.

The V call is TRBV7-2, the J call TRBJ1-5; no definite D call. The CDR3 covers 15 residues. With 1 base removed from V and 0 bases from J, the gap between germline ends came to 7 bases. Germline assignment: CDR1 SGHTA and CDR2 FQGNSA. The CDR3 nucleotides read TGTGCCAGCAGCTTAGGCAGTAATAGCAATCAGCCCCAGCATTTT. As protein: CASSLGSNSNQPQHF.

The V gene is TRBV28, the J gene TRBJ2-1; 9 nucleotides agree with TRBD1. Trimming cost V 4 bases and J 0 bases; bases outside gene matches: 7. This CDR3 is 17 amino acids long. Per germline, CDR1 MDHEN and CDR2 SYDVKM. CDR3: CASSSPGTGNSYNEQFF. CDR3 bases: TGTGCCAGCAGTTCTCCCGGGACAGGGAACTCCTACAATGAGCAGTTCTTC.

The V and J genes are TRBV4-1 and TRBJ1-1, with TRBD1 as a possible D gene (6 bases). V lost 0 bases, J lost 9 bases, and 17 bases lay in between. CDR1 and CDR2 from the germline V gene are MGHRA and YSYEKL. CDR3 size: 15 residues. CDR3 sequence reads: CASSQDNWGPGQAFF. Here the CDR3 DNA reads TGCGCCAGCAGCCAAGATAATTGGGGGCCCGGTCAAGCTTTCTTT.

The rearrangement joins TRBV15 to TRBJ2-5; tentatively, D is TRBD2 (5 bases). The length of the CDR3 is 14 residues. Deletions cut 0 bases from V and 5 bases from J, with 10 bases between. The germline gives CDR1 LNHNV, CDR2 YYDKDF (reference sequence). CDR3 sequence: CATSREGRRETQYF. The CDR3, as DNA: TGTGCCACCAGCAGAGAGGGCAGGAGGGAGACCCAGTACTTC.

The chain recombines TRBV12-3 or TRBV12-4 with TRBJ1-5; TRBD1 might be the D (6 bases). CDR3 length equals 13 residues. The ends were cut back, 6 bases at V and 6 bases at J, with 12 bases in the middle. CDR3 sequence reads: CASSSGALQPQHF. CDR3 DNA sequence: TGTGCCAGCAGCTCAGGGGCCCTTCAGCCCCAGCATTTT.

Worth noting for this clone: Other DNA sequences in the same sample also yield this CDR3. This CDR3 reads CASSVGQGGTGELFF. The DNA of the CDR3 is TGTGCCAGCAGCGTCGGACAGGGAGGCACCGGGGAGCTGTTTTTT. This sequence joins TRBV9 and TRBJ2-2; 8 bases align to TRBD1. The V gene end was trimmed by 2 bases and the J gene end by 4 bases; junction bases not matched to a gene: 4. Looked up from germline, CDR1 is SGDLS and CDR2 is YYNGEE. This CDR3 region has 15 residues.

The rearrangement joins TRBV4-1 to TRBJ2-7; TRBD1 aligns across 9 bases. Germline V gives CDR1 MGHRA, CDR2 YSYEKL. The CDR3 has 14 amino acids. Trimming cost V 5 bases and J 5 bases; bases outside gene matches: 7. The CDR3 nucleotides read TGCGCCAGCAGCTCAGGGACAGGGACCGACGAGCAGTACTTC. Translation: CASSSGTGTDEQYF.

This clone was recorded only once. The rearrangement uses TRBV28 and TRBJ2-2; 9 bases map to TRBD2. The CDR3 covers 15 residues. V shed 6 bases and J 1 base; nucleotides not matched to a gene: 3. Per germline, CDR1 MDHEN and CDR2 SYDVKM. The CDR3 is CASRGAGGNTGELFF. CDR3 coding DNA: TGTGCCAGCAGGGGAGCGGGAGGGAACACCGGGGAGCTGTTTTTT.

J is TRBJ1-1 and V is TRBV27; a possible D gene is TRBD1 (5 bases). V dropped 0 bases and J dropped 4 bases, with 15 bases sitting between them. Germline V gene sequence: CDR1 MNHEY, CDR2 SMNVEV (reference sequence). The CDR3 spans 16 residues. DNA for the CDR3: TGTGCCAGCAGTTTATCGTCATGGGGCTCCGGCACTGAAGCTTTCTTT. Translated: CASSLSSWGSGTEAFF.